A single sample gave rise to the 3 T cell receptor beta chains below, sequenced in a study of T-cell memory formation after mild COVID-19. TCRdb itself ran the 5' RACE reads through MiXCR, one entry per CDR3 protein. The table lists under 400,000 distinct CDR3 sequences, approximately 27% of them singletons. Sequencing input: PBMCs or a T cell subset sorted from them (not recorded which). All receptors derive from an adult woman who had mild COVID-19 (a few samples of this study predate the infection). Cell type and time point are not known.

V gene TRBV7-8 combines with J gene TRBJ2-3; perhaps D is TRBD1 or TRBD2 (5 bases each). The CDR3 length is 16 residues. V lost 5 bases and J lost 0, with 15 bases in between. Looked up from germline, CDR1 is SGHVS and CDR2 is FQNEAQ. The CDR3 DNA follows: TGTGCCAGCAGCCCACGTGGGGGTGGAAGCACAGATACGCAGTATTTT. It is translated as CASSPRGGGSTDTQYF.

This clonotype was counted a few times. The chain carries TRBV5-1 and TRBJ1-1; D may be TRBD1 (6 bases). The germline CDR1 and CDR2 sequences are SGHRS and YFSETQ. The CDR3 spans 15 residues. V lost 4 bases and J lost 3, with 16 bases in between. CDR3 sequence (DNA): TGCGCCAGCAGCGGAGGGGTCCCAGGGGACACTGAAGCTTTCTTT. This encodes CASSGGVPGDTEAFF.

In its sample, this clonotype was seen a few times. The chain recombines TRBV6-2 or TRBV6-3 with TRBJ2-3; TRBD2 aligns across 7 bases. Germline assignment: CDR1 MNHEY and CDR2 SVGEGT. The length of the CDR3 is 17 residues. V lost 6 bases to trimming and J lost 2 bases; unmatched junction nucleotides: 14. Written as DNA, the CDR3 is TGTGCCAGCAGGCTCGAATCTAGCGGCCTCCCCACAGATACGCAGTATTTT. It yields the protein CASRLESSGLPTDTQYF.